These 22 T cell receptor beta chains share one sample of origin, sequenced in a study of T cell repertoires in cytomegalovirus infection. Each CDR3 protein is one row after TCRdb ran MiXCR on the reads. The data hold about 310,000 distinct CDR3 sequences, with around 10% observed a single time. The sequenced sample consisted of PBMCs. Receptors originate from a human donor in good health (CMV status not recorded). Some clones in this sample may be carry-over from other donors' samples.

The table lists this clonotype with many counts. The gene calls are TRBV7-9 and TRBJ1-4; D call uncertain. V was clipped by 4 bases and J by 7 bases, with 16 bases between them. Germline lookup yields CDR1 SEHNR and CDR2 FQNEAQ (reference sequence). There are 15 residues in the CDR3. The CDR3 sequence is CASSSPLDPREKLFF. The CDR3 region has the DNA TGTGCCAGCAGCTCTCCCCTAGACCCGCGTGAAAAACTGTTTTTT.

This clonotype was observed a few times. The chain carries TRBV28 and TRBJ1-1, with D unclear. Trimming cost V 2 bases and J 10 bases, with 14 bases left between them. CDR3 length equals 13 residues. From germline, CDR1 is MDHEN and CDR2 SYDVKM. The CDR3 sequence is CASSLSWARGAFF. In DNA, the CDR3 is TGTGCCAGCAGTTTAAGCTGGGCCCGGGGAGCTTTCTTT. The full variable domain, in which reference TRBV28 and TRBJ1-1 provide the parts outside the CDR3, is DVKVTQSSRYLVKRTGEKVFLECVQDMDHENMFWYRQDPGLGLRLIYFSYDVKMKEKGDIPEGYSVSREKKERFSLILESASTNQTSMYLCASSLSWARGAFFGQGTRLTVV.

This clonotype appeared many times. The rearrangement joins TRBV7-2 to TRBJ2-6, with TRBD2 matching 12 bases. Germline V gene lookup returns CDR1 SGHTA and CDR2 FQGNSA. V shed 5 bases and J 2 bases; nucleotides not matched to a gene: 4. This CDR3 comprises 17 residues. The CDR3 DNA follows: TGTGCCAGCAGCCCTAGCGGGGGGGCCACTGGGGCCAACGTCCTGACTTTC. Translating it yields CASSPSGGATGANVLTF.

This clonotype has ten or more counts. This chain uses TRBV7-2 with TRBJ1-1; possible D gene TRBD1, 6 bases. The CDR3 is 15 amino acids. Per the germline V gene, CDR1 is SGHTA and CDR2 is FQGNSA. Trimming cost V 0 bases and J 5 bases, with 13 bases left between them. The CDR3 here is CASSLAQGSLTEAFF. The DNA of the CDR3 is TGTGCCAGCAGCTTAGCGCAGGGGAGCTTGACTGAAGCTTTCTTT.

This clonotype was counted many times. This chain links TRBV12-3 or TRBV12-4 with TRBJ2-1; no clear D gene. This CDR3 spans 11 amino acids. Trimming took 8 bases from V and 10 from J, leaving 12 bases between them. CDR3 sequence: CASLTRLEQFF. CDR3 DNA: TGTGCCAGCTTAACCCGATTAGAGCAGTTCTTC.

This clonotype was observed a few times. The genes are TRBV6-5 and TRBJ2-3; D gene unclear. The CDR3 is 12 amino acids. The V and J ends lost 7 bases and 8 bases respectively, with 13 bases between them. CDR1 and CDR2 from the germline V gene are MNHEY and SVGAGI. CDR3 in amino acids: CASTHFNRTQYF. The CDR3, as DNA: TGTGCCAGCACCCATTTTAATCGTACGCAGTATTTT.

This clonotype appeared many times. The CDR3 nucleotides read TGCGCCAGCAGCCAAGCAGGGTGGGAGACCCAGTACTTC. This gives the protein CASSQAGWETQYF. The V and J genes are TRBV4-3 and TRBJ2-5, with a possible D match to TRBD1 (5 bases). This CDR3 comprises 13 residues. The V end was cut by 1 base, the J end by 5 bases, with 8 bases between. Germline V gene sequence: CDR1 LGHNA, CDR2 YSLEER.

This clonotype was seen many times. V gene TRBV20-1 combines with J gene TRBJ2-1; D is undetermined. Germline lookup yields CDR1 DFQATT and CDR2 SNEGSKA (reference sequence). This CDR3 region has 16 residues. V lost 2 bases, J lost 2 bases, and 16 bases lay in between. CDR3 in DNA: TGCAGTGCTAGACGGTTGGGATTTAAAACCTACAATGAGCAGTTCTTC. Protein: CSARRLGFKTYNEQFF.

The chain is built from TRBV29-1 and TRBJ2-2; D ambiguous. Looked up from germline, CDR1 is SQVTM and CDR2 is ANQGSEA. Trimming stripped 2 bases from V and 2 bases from J, with 9 bases between. The CDR3 is 14 residues long. The CDR3 sequence is CSVETRVNTGELFF. In DNA form, the CDR3 reads TGCAGCGTTGAAACACGGGTCAACACCGGGGAGCTGTTTTTT.

At least ten counts were recorded for this clonotype. V gene TRBV11-3 combines with J gene TRBJ2-1; no clear D. The CDR3 is 13 residues long. The germline V and J ends were trimmed by 4 bases and 0 bases, with 4 bases remaining between them. In germline, CDR1 is SGHNT, CDR2 YENEEA. DNA of the CDR3: TGTGCCAGCAGCTCCTTCTCCTACAATGAGCAGTTCTTC. It yields the protein CASSSFSYNEQFF.

This clonotype was seen at least ten times. This chain joins TRBV14 and TRBJ2-5, with TRBD1 matching 7 bases. With V trimmed by 1 base and J by 2 bases, 4 bases remained unmatched. This CDR3 has 15 amino acids. In germline, CDR1 is SGHDN, CDR2 FVKESK. The CDR3 sequence is CASSQGGTVQETQYF. As DNA, the CDR3 is TGTGCCAGCAGCCAAGGAGGGACAGTTCAAGAGACCCAGTACTTC.

This clonotype was found many times. The chain combines TRBV6-2 or TRBV6-3 with TRBJ2-2; D gene unclear. The CDR3 sequence is 12 residues long. The germline V gene has CDR1 MNHEY and CDR2 SVGEGT. Trimming cost V 6 bases and J 8 bases, with 10 bases left between them. CDR3 bases: TGTGCCAGCAGATCATCTGGGGGGGAGCTGTTTTTT. This translates into CASRSSGGELFF.

This clonotype has at least ten counts. CDR3 amino acids: CSAQDRWDNQPQHF. CDR3 sequence (DNA): TGCAGTGCCCAGGACCGGTGGGACAATCAGCCCCAGCATTTT. The chain combines TRBV20-1 with TRBJ1-5; D call uncertain. The CDR3 is 14 residues long. Germline V gene data show CDR1 as DFQATT and CDR2 as SNEGSKA (reference sequence). With 6 bases removed from V and 3 bases from J, the gap between germline ends came to 15 bases.

This clonotype has at least ten counts. The J gene is TRBJ1-2, the V gene TRBV9; D perhaps matches TRBD1 (5 bases). CDR3 length: 12 amino acids. Germline CDR1 and CDR2: SGDLS and YYNGEE. V dropped 4 bases and J dropped 6 bases, with 10 bases sitting between them. In DNA form, the CDR3 reads TGTGCCAGCAGCATTACGACAGATGGCTACACCTTC. As protein: CASSITTDGYTF. Variable domain in full (rest from reference TRBV9 and TRBJ1-2): DSGVTQTPKHLITATGQRVTLRCSPRSGDLSVYWYQQSLDQGLQFLIQYYNGEERAKGNILERFSAQQFPDLHSELNLSSLELGDSALYFCASSITTDGYTFGSGTRLTVV.

At least ten counts were recorded for this clonotype. This chain joins TRBV3-1 and TRBJ1-2, with 7 bases that match TRBD1. The germline V gene encodes CDR1 LGHDT and CDR2 YNNKEL (reference sequence). With V trimmed by 4 bases and J by 0 bases, 11 bases remained unmatched. The CDR3 is 17 residues long. CDR3 DNA sequence: TGTGCCAGCAGCCGTGCCTGGGACAGAACTGCTAACTATGGCTACACCTTC. Translating it yields CASSRAWDRTANYGYTF.

Many counts were recorded for this clonotype. The chain uses TRBV29-1 and TRBJ2-5; weak D call: TRBD1 (7 bases). V was cut by 0 bases and J by 2 bases, with 10 bases left in between. CDR1 is SQVTM and CDR2 is ANQGSEA in the germline V gene. This CDR3 comprises 14 residues. CDR3 loop: CSVEDPGGQETQYF. CDR3 coding DNA: TGCAGCGTTGAAGATCCAGGGGGGCAAGAGACCCAGTACTTC.

This clonotype was found many times. The chain recombines TRBV5-4 with TRBJ2-2; the D is unclear. The CDR3 has 14 residues. CDR1 and CDR2 from the germline V gene are SGHNT and YYREEE (reference sequence). V lost 0 bases and J lost 1, with 4 bases in between. In DNA, the CDR3 is TGTGCCAGCAGCTTGGACAAGAACACCGGGGAGCTGTTTTTT. The encoded protein is CASSLDKNTGELFF.

The J gene is TRBJ2-5, the V gene TRBV28; 8 bases are shared with TRBD2. This CDR3 region has 14 residues. V shed 6 bases and J 3 bases; nucleotides not matched to a gene: 6. CDR1 is MDHEN, CDR2 SYDVKM, per germline. CDR3 residues: CASRPGGSEETQYF. The CDR3 DNA reads as TGTGCCAGCAGACCGGGGGGGTCCGAAGAGACCCAGTACTTC.

This clonotype was detected many times. The chain joins TRBV6-2 or TRBV6-3 to TRBJ1-2, with a possible D match to TRBD1 (5 bases). The V gene's germline CDR1 is MNHEY and CDR2 SVGEGT. This CDR3 has 12 residues. The V gene lost 7 bases and the J gene lost 7 bases, with 13 bases spanning the gap. CDR3 protein: CASNYPQGGYTF. The CDR3 DNA reads TGTGCCAGCAACTACCCCCAGGGTGGCTACACCTTC.

This clonotype has at least ten counts. The chain links TRBV7-2 to TRBJ2-3, with no clear D. Trimming stripped 5 bases from V and 2 bases from J, with 14 bases between. Germline V gene data show CDR1 as SGHTA and CDR2 as FQGNSA. The CDR3 is 15 residues long. CDR3 loop: CASSEDQRYTDTQYF. The CDR3, as DNA: TGTGCCAGCAGCGAAGACCAGCGATACACAGATACGCAGTATTTT.

This clonotype was seen repeatedly, ten times or more. The chain employs TRBV7-3 and TRBJ2-7, with TRBD2 identical over 8 bases. The length of the CDR3 is 16 residues. CDR1 SGHTA and CDR2 FQGTGA come from the germline V gene. V was clipped by 3 bases and J by 3 bases; unmatched bases: 10. The chain's CDR3 is CASSFPSGPVDYEQYV. CDR3 nucleotides: TGTGCCAGCAGCTTCCCTAGCGGGCCCGTTGACTACGAGCAGTACGTC.

This clonotype was observed many times. The rearrangement uses TRBV28 and TRBJ2-7, with D maybe TRBD1 (6 bases). The V gene's germline CDR1 is MDHEN and CDR2 SYDVKM. This CDR3 has 13 amino acids. The V end was cut by 2 bases, the J end by 4 bases, with 9 bases between. The chain's CDR3 is CASSLSQGYEQYV. The CDR3 DNA follows: TGTGCCAGCAGTTTAAGTCAGGGGTACGAGCAGTACGTC.